The 19 T cell receptor beta chains given below trace back to one sample, sequenced in a study of kidney transplant recipient with SARS-CoV-2 infection. TCRdb re-called the reads with MiXCR, one entry per CDR3 protein. The sample lists approximately 240,000 distinct CDR3 sequences; about 28% were seen once. The sequences come from a blood sample, collected at baseline and around day 110 from a kidney transplant recipient. These receptors originate from a male patient younger than 45 who had COVID-19 and was a kidney transplant recipient. T cells may partly derive from the graft donor.

This clonotype has a count of ten or more. The chain uses TRBV24-1 and TRBJ1-1; D unclear. Germline values: CDR1 KGHDR, CDR2 SFDVKD. The germline V and J ends were trimmed by 2 bases and 4 bases, with 7 bases remaining between them. This CDR3 is built from 13 residues. For the CDR3, the DNA is TGTGCCACCAGTGATTGGAGGTTCACTGAAGCTTTCTTT. Its protein product is CATSDWRFTEAFF.

Comment on this clonotype: This may arise from a read error, as a much more abundant clone is one base away. The CDR3 does not close with the conserved phenylalanine or tryptophan, likely indicating a read error. The V and J genes are TRBV3-1 and TRBJ2-2; D remains ambiguous. The CDR3 loop spans 18 amino acids. The V gene lost 3 bases and the J gene lost 5 bases, with 22 bases spanning the gap. Per germline, CDR1 LGHDT and CDR2 YNNKEL (reference sequence). The CDR3 sequence is CASSHDDPISGLTGELFL. DNA of the CDR3: TGTGCCAGCAGCCATGATGATCCCATTTCAGGCTTGACCGGGGAGCTGTTTCTT.

This clonotype was seen many times. The chain carries TRBV15 and TRBJ1-1; tentatively, D is TRBD1 (5 bases). CDR1 LNHNV and CDR2 YYDKDF come from the germline V gene (reference sequence). Trimming removed 1 base at V and 6 bases at J, with 15 bases between. The CDR3 runs to 15 residues. In nucleotides, the CDR3 is TGTGCCACCAGCAGAGTCCGGGGGGGTGGATCTGAAGCTTTCTTT. It encodes CATSRVRGGGSEAFF.

This clonotype has ten or more counts. V usage is TRBV5-1 and J usage is TRBJ1-4; a possible D gene is TRBD1 (5 bases). The V and J ends lost 3 bases and 5 bases respectively, with 38 bases between them. The CDR3 runs 23 residues. The germline CDR1 and CDR2 sequences are SGHRS and YFSETQ. CDR3 amino acids: CASSWLGRSRLTRRTGKNEKLFF. The DNA of the CDR3 is TGCGCCAGCAGCTGGTTGGGACGGAGTAGACTGACGCGTCGAACAGGAAAAAATGAAAAACTGTTTTTT.

Concerning this clonotype: This may arise from a read error, as a much more abundant clone is one base away. The V and J genes are TRBV27 and TRBJ2-5; weak D call: TRBD2 (6 bases). Germline V gene sequence: CDR1 MNHEY, CDR2 SMNVEV (reference sequence). Trimming shortened V by 4 bases and J by 1 base, and 13 bases separated the two germline ends. CDR3 length: 15 residues. CDR3 sequence (DNA): TGTGCCAGCAGTTCCAAGACTAGTCCCCAAGAGACCCAGTACTTC. Protein product: CASSSKTSPQETQYF.

This clonotype was seen repeatedly, ten times or more. The gene calls are TRBV2 and TRBJ1-1; 7 bases agree with TRBD1. The CDR3 is 14 amino acids. The V gene end was trimmed by 6 bases and the J gene end by 4 bases; junction bases not matched to a gene: 8. Germline lookup yields CDR1 SNHLY and CDR2 FYNNEI. In nucleotides, the CDR3 is TGTGCCAGCAGAAAGACAGGGTCAGTCACTGAAGCTTTCTTT. Encoded protein: CASRKTGSVTEAFF.

This clonotype was seen repeatedly, ten times or more. This chain links TRBV11-1 with TRBJ1-2; D gene uncertain. This CDR3 is built from 17 residues. V was trimmed by 5 bases and J by 4 bases, leaving 23 bases between them. Germline CDR1 reads SGHAT; CDR2 reads FQDESV (reference sequence). CDR3 protein: CASSTISKAGKTYGYTF. DNA for the CDR3: TGTGCCAGCAGCACTATATCTAAGGCTGGAAAGACCTATGGCTACACCTTC.

The table lists this clonotype with many counts. The CDR3 spells CASSPDTTNRKTYGYTF. The DNA of the CDR3 is TGTGCCAGTAGTCCAGACACGACAAATCGAAAGACCTATGGCTACACCTTC. The rearrangement uses TRBV19 and TRBJ1-2, with D hard to call. The CDR3 contains 17 residues. V lost 5 bases to trimming and J lost 4 bases, with 23 bases between them. Germline values: CDR1 LNHDA, CDR2 SQIVND (reference sequence).

This clonotype was seen ten or more times. At one end the junction does not follow the germline gene, possibly because of a read error. V is TRBV19 and J is TRBJ2-2; the match to TRBD1 covers 9 bases. This CDR3 region has 14 residues. Germline CDR1 and CDR2: LNHDA and SQIVND (reference sequence). CDR3: CASTGQGNAGELFF. The CDR3 DNA reads as TGTGCCAGTACCGGACAGGGGAACGCCGGGGAGCTGTTTTTT.

Notes on this clonotype: It is likely a read error, because the conserved phenylalanine at the end of the CDR3 is missing. The chain has TRBV11-2 and TRBJ1-2; D call uncertain. Germline V gene data show CDR1 as SGHAT and CDR2 as FQNNGV. Trimming left V 5 bases short and J 4 bases short, with 23 bases between. This CDR3 has 17 residues. CDR3: CASSVTPTSRKTYGYTL. The CDR3 DNA is TGTGCCAGCAGCGTGACACCAACAAGCAGAAAGACCTATGGCTACACCCTC.

As regards this clonotype: Possible read error: a much larger clone is one base away. The chain joins TRBV4-3 to TRBJ1-2; no definite D call. The CDR3 loop spans 17 amino acids. Germline V gene sequence: CDR1 LGHNA, CDR2 YSLEER. The CDR3 sequence: CAGSHSIGRRKTYGYTF. The CDR3 DNA reads TGCGCCGGCAGCCACAGTATAGGACGTCGAAAGACCTATGGCTACACCTTC.

This clonotype occurred a few times. J is TRBJ2-1 and V is TRBV1. TRBV1 is a known pseudogene. This CDR3 has 14 amino acids. The CDR3 sequence: CTSSCGSSYNEQFF. CDR3 sequence (DNA): TGCACCAGCAGCTGCGGGAGCTCCTACAATGAGCAGTTCTTC.

This chain joins TRBV24-1 and TRBJ2-3; 7 nucleotides align to TRBD2. CDR3 length: 14 amino acids. The V segment lost 5 bases and the J segment 4 bases; nucleotides outside the gene matches: 5. Germline lookup yields CDR1 KGHDR and CDR2 SFDVKD. CDR3 sequence: CATSVSLAADTQYF. The CDR3, as DNA: TGTGCCACCAGTGTTTCCCTAGCGGCAGATACGCAGTATTTT.

Note on this clonotype: One end of the junction varies from germline; a read error may be responsible. The chain links TRBV7-1 to TRBJ1-2; D is uncertain. TRBV7-1 is an open reading frame, and its role is uncertain. The CDR3 spans 17 residues. The CDR3 sequence is CASSCRIHEGKTYGYIF. Written as DNA, the CDR3 is TGTGCCAGCAGCTGTCGTATTCACGAGGGAAAGACCTATGGCTACATCTTC.

This clonotype showed up many times. The V and J genes are TRBV7-9 and TRBJ1-1, with D tentatively TRBD1 (6 bases). Trimming left V 5 bases short and J 6 bases short, with 10 bases between. This CDR3 has 12 residues. In germline, CDR1 is SEHNR, CDR2 FQNEAQ (reference sequence). CDR3 sequence reads: CASSQQGPEAFF. CDR3 sequence (DNA): TGTGCCAGCAGCCAACAGGGCCCTGAAGCTTTCTTT. Drawing the rest from reference TRBV7-9 and TRBJ1-1, the complete variable domain is DTGVSQNPRHKITKRGQNVTFRCDPISEHNRLYWYRQTLGQGPEFLTYFQNEAQLEKSRLLSDRFSAERPKGSFSTLEIQRTEQGDSAMYLCASSQQGPEAFFGQGTRLTVV.

The chain employs TRBV21-1 and TRBJ1-5. TRBV21-1 is a recognized pseudogene. CDR3 size: 17 residues. CDR3 DNA sequence: TGCGCCAGCAGCAAATTTCTAGAGGTTGGCGGCAATCAGCCCCAGCATTTT. This translates into CASSKFLEVGGNQPQHF.

This clonotype was observed many times. The chain combines TRBV11-1 with TRBJ1-2; D remains ambiguous. CDR1 is SGHAT and CDR2 is FQDESV in the germline V gene (reference sequence). Between the trimmed V and J ends, which lost 5 bases and 4 bases, there was a span of 23 bases. This CDR3 is built from 17 residues. The CDR3 protein is CASSTEVKAGKTYGYTF. The CDR3 DNA follows: TGTGCCAGCAGCACCGAAGTTAAGGCTGGAAAGACCTATGGCTACACCTTC.

This clonotype was counted at least ten times. The rearrangement joins TRBV20-1 to TRBJ1-1, with D perhaps matching TRBD1 (6 bases). The CDR3 runs to 14 residues. Germline assignment: CDR1 DFQATT and CDR2 SNEGSKA (reference sequence). V was pared by 2 bases and J by 3 bases, with 13 bases between. The CDR3: CSARPGARDTEAFF. DNA for the CDR3: TGCAGTGCTAGACCGGGGGCGAGGGACACTGAAGCTTTCTTT.

This clonotype was seen once. Just one base apart from a much larger clone, this may be a read error. The rearrangement links TRBV7-9 to TRBJ1-3, with a possible D match to TRBD1 (6 bases). Deletions cut 4 bases from V and 4 bases from J, with 20 bases between. This CDR3 has 17 amino acids. Looked up from germline, CDR1 is SEHNR and CDR2 is FQNEAQ (reference sequence). Written as DNA, the CDR3 is TGTGCCAGCAGCTCCTCGAACAGGGTGCATAGGGGAAACACCATATATTTT. This encodes CASSSSNRVHRGNTIYF.